The clone carrying this TCR beta chain occurred once. Its antigen is currently unknown. This specimen comes from a study of cytomegalovirus exposure and HLA in healthy donors. On the study more broadly: For the 300 to 450 genotyped donors, more than 80% fell within the Caucasian-associated ancestry cluster. Study-wide results and limits: Cytomegalovirus status was reportedly diagnosed by the classifier with high sensitivity and specificity.

Germline V gives CDR1 WNHNN, CDR2 SYGVQD (reference sequence). The V and J ends lost 0 bases and 5 bases respectively, with 14 bases between them. CDR3 length: 15 residues. The PCR was carried out with 60 Vbeta primers and 13 Jbeta primers. Data came from immunoSEQ multiplex PCR; TCRdb stores just in-frame clones and leaves some out. The sample lists about 180,000 clones, 76% occurring once. This chain joins TRBV10-1 and TRBJ2-7, with a weak D call TRBD1 (6 bases). The sequence derives from a man between 18 and 29 years old in good health and CMV-seronegative. The sample was PBMCs. The CDR3 DNA follows: TGCGCCAGCAGTGAGTCGACACAGGGAAAAAACGAGCAGTACTTC. Translated, it gives CASSESTQGKNEQYF.